This T cell receptor beta chain is from a study of T cell changes during pregnancy in multiple sclerosis. Using immunoSEQ multiplex PCR, the repertoire was profiled, and TCRdb retains in-frame clones only, with some absent. The table has more than 25,000 clones, around nine tenths seen once; the top ten hold 0.65% to 0.9%. The receptor was isolated from a female donor with multiple sclerosis, enrolled in a pregnancy study. Sequenced material: CD4+ T cells from peripheral blood mononuclear cells, taken in the first trimester of pregnancy.

This chain's CDR3 is CASSLYYPSGNTEAFF. The CDR3 DNA sequence: TGCGCCAGCAGCCTCTATTACCCGTCGGGGAACACTGAAGCTTTCTTT. This chain links TRBV4-1 with TRBJ1-1; D ambiguous. There are 16 residues in the CDR3. Germline loops: CDR1 MGHRA, CDR2 YSYEKL. The V gene lost 4 bases and the J gene lost 1 base, with 16 bases spanning the gap.